Listed below are T cell receptor beta chains from one sample, sequenced in a study of lymphopenia after photon versus proton radiotherapy. TCRdb's copy holds only in-frame clones and misses some; the assay was immunoSEQ multiplex PCR. The table records around 35,000 clones, over 65% of them present only once. The sample was peripheral blood, taken from a patient treated with photon-based radiotherapy. These receptors were obtained from a man aged 50 to 60 with gastric cancer. CDR3s include the opening cysteine and the closing phenylalanine or tryptophan. D genes are given only for firm matches. Not all rows give a size; the values are once, few, many and, for expanded clones, a class.

clone size,J gene,V gene,CDR3 length,D gene,CDR3 DNA,CDR3 protein
NA,TRBJ1-5,TRBV18,14,NA,TGTGCCAGCTCACCAGTTACAAAGGATCAGCCCCAGCATTTT,CASSPVTKDQPQHF
once,TRBJ2-5,TRBV7-8,15,NA,TGTGCCAGCAGCGGATCGAGGGGGTACGAGGAGACCCAGTACTTC,CASSGSRGYEETQYF
few,TRBJ2-3,TRBV4-1,14,NA,TGCGCCAGCAGAAGGCAGGGAGGCACAGATACGCAGTATTTT,CASRRQGGTDTQYF
NA,TRBJ2-7,TRBV15,15,NA,TGTGCCACCAGCAGAGACGGGACATCTTACTACGAGCAGTACTTC,CATSRDGTSYYEQYF
NA,TRBJ2-4,TRBV4-1,16,NA,TGCGCCAGCAGCCAAGAGAGGGGGGTGGTCAAAAACATTCAGTACTTC,CASSQERGVVKNIQYF
NA,TRBJ2-7,TRBV2,13,NA,TGTGCCAGAGGGGCTAGCGAGACCTACGAGCAGTACTTC,CARGASETYEQYF
NA,TRBJ2-3,TRBV4-3,14,NA,TGCGCCAGCAGCCAAGTGAGGGCACTGGGACAGCAGTATTTT,CASSQVRALGQQYF
NA,TRBJ2-1,TRBV5-1,19,TRBD2,TGCGCCAGCAGCTTTTTAGGGACTAGCGGGGGGTCGTTCAACAATGAGCAGTTCTTC,CASSFLGTSGGSFNNEQFF
NA,TRBJ1-4,TRBV25-1,14,NA,TGTGCCAGCAGTGAATCTTGGCAAGGTGAAAAACTGTTTTTT,CASSESWQGEKLFF
NA,TRBJ2-2,TRBV9,13,NA,TGTGCCAGCAGCCCTCAAAACACCGGGGAGCTGTTTTTT,CASSPQNTGELFF
once,TRBJ2-4,TRBV11-2,19,NA,TGTGCCAGCAGCTTAAGTCCCGGGGACGGTGGAGTAGCCAAAAACATTCAGTACTTC,CASSLSPGDGGVAKNIQYF
NA,TRBJ1-3,TRBV5-1,14,NA,TGCGCCAGCAGCTTGGACGACGCGAGAAACACCATATATTTT,CASSLDDARNTIYF
NA,TRBJ2-2,TRBV6-6,13,TRBD2,TGTGCCAGCAGCCAACTAGCGCCCGGGGAGCTGTTTTTT,CASSQLAPGELFF
NA,TRBJ2-4,TRBV5-6,19,TRBD2,TGTGCCAGCAGCTCCATTAGACTAGCGGCCGAGGGGGCCAAAAACATTCAGTACTTC,CASSSIRLAAEGAKNIQYF
NA,TRBJ2-7,TRBV6-5,14,NA,TGTGCCAGCAGTTACAAACAGAGCTCCTACGAGCAGTACTTC,CASSYKQSSYEQYF
once,TRBJ2-7,TRBV7-6,14,TRBD1,TGTGCCAGCAGCCCCGGGACAGGGGTAAACGAGCAGTACTTC,CASSPGTGVNEQYF
NA,TRBJ1-2,TRBV4-1,14,NA,TGCGCCAGGGAGGGGCACCAGGGGTCCTATGGCTACACCTTC,CAREGHQGSYGYTF
NA,TRBJ2-1,TRBV29-1,14,TRBD2,TGCAGCGTGGGACTAGCGGGATACAACAATGAGCAGTTCTTC,CSVGLAGYNNEQFF
NA,TRBJ1-2,TRBV6-6,14,TRBD1,TGTGCCAGCAGGGGGACAGGGGTGGGCTATGGCTACACCTTC,CASRGTGVGYGYTF
NA,TRBJ2-7,TRBV11-2,14,NA,TGTGCCAGCAGCTTCGGTTGGAGAAACTACGAGCAGTACTTC,CASSFGWRNYEQYF
NA,TRBJ1-1,TRBV29-1,12,NA,TGCAGCGTTGAAAGGGCGGGTACTGAAGCTTTCTTT,CSVERAGTEAFF
NA,TRBJ2-4,TRBV11-1,16,NA,TGTGCCAGCAGCTCTTTAGAGGGGGAACCCCAAAACATTCAGTACTTC,CASSSLEGEPQNIQYF
NA,TRBJ2-7,TRBV4-1,18,NA,TGCGCCAGCAGCCCGTTAATAGGGGCTAGCGTAGGTGCCTACGAGCAGTACTTC,CASSPLIGASVGAYEQYF
few,TRBJ2-7,TRBV27,14,NA,TGTGCCAGCAGATCCGCCTTACGATCTGGGGAGCAGTACTTC,CASRSALRSGEQYF
once,TRBJ2-7,TRBV20-1,11,NA,TGCAGTGCTAGAGATGCAGGCATTCGGTACTTC,CSARDAGIRYF
NA,TRBJ1-1,TRBV18,14,NA,TGTGCCAGCTCACCCTTGGACGGGAACACTGAAGCTTTCTTT,CASSPLDGNTEAFF
NA,TRBJ1-2,TRBV30,14,NA,TGTGCCTGGAGTGTAGACAGTTTCCACGGGGGCTACACCTTC,CAWSVDSFHGGYTF
NA,TRBJ1-2,TRBV18,17,TRBD1,TGTGCCAGCTCACCTTTGGGACAGGGGGCGCGCGACTATGGCTACACCTTC,CASSPLGQGARDYGYTF
NA,TRBJ1-1,TRBV27,15,TRBD1,TGTGCCAGCAGTATACAGGGGAATTTTAACACTGAAGCTTTCTTT,CASSIQGNFNTEAFF
NA,TRBJ2-7,TRBV7-9,14,NA,TGTGCCAGCAGCTTAGGCGGGACTGTCTACGAGCAGTACTTC,CASSLGGTVYEQYF
once,TRBJ2-7,TRBV27,15,NA,TGTGCCAGCAGTTTAAAGGAAGGCGGGATTTACGAGCAGTACTTC,CASSLKEGGIYEQYF
NA,TRBJ1-3,TRBV6-1,13,NA,TGTGCCAGCAGGGAGAGCTCTGGAAACACCATATATTTT,CASRESSGNTIYF
NA,TRBJ2-7,TRBV27,12,TRBD1,TGTGCCAGCAGGGGGGACAGGTCCGAGCAGTACTTC,CASRGDRSEQYF
NA,TRBJ2-1,TRBV4-3,16,TRBD2,TGCGCCAGCAGCCAAGATCCGGCGGGAGCGTACAATGAGCAGTTCTTC,CASSQDPAGAYNEQFF
NA,TRBJ2-5,TRBV7-7,14,TRBD1,TGTGCCAGCAGCTTAGCGGGACAGAAAGAGACCCAGTACTTC,CASSLAGQKETQYF
NA,TRBJ2-2,TRBV7-2,15,TRBD1,TGTGCCAGCAGTCAGACAGGGGAGAACACCGGGGAGCTGTTTTTT,CASSQTGENTGELFF
few,TRBJ2-2,TRBV19,16,NA,TGTGCCAGTAGCTACGGGACTTTCTTTAACACCGGGGAGCTGTTTTTT,CASSYGTFFNTGELFF
NA,TRBJ2-3,TRBV27,16,NA,TGTGCCAGCAGTTTACGGGGCGGCGCTAGCACAGATACGCAGTATTTT,CASSLRGGASTDTQYF
NA,TRBJ1-4,TRBV27,16,TRBD1,TGTGCCAGCAGTGTCCCGCCCGGACAGGGTGGTGAAAAACTGTTTTTT,CASSVPPGQGGEKLFF
NA,TRBJ2-5,TRBV12-5,16,NA,TGTGCTAGTGGTTTGGATGGGCCTGGACCTCAAGAGACCCAGTACTTC,CASGLDGPGPQETQYF
NA,TRBJ1-2,TRBV5-1,15,TRBD1,TGCGCCAGCACCTCGGGACAGACCTCTAACTATGGCTACACCTTC,CASTSGQTSNYGYTF
NA,TRBJ1-4,TRBV19,13,TRBD1,TGTGCCAGTAGTGGACAGGCAGGGGAAAAACTGTTTTTT,CASSGQAGEKLFF
NA,TRBJ1-5,TRBV19,15,NA,TGTGCCAGCAACCCGTGGGGGGCGAGCAATCAGCCCCAGCATTTT,CASNPWGASNQPQHF
NA,TRBJ1-2,TRBV7-2,15,NA,TGTGCCAGCAGCCTACAGGAGTTAGCTAACTATGGCTACACCTTC,CASSLQELANYGYTF
NA,TRBJ1-1,TRBV19,13,TRBD1,TGTGCCAGCAACGACAGGGTGGGGACTGAAGCTTTCTTT,CASNDRVGTEAFF
once,TRBJ1-6,TRBV18,16,NA,TGTGCCAGCTCACCACCTTCAGGGAGAGATAATTCACCCCTCCACTTT,CASSPPSGRDNSPLHF
NA,TRBJ1-1,TRBV19,14,TRBD1,TGTGCCAGTAAAAGGGACAGGGCGGACACTGAAGCTTTCTTT,CASKRDRADTEAFF
NA,TRBJ2-1,TRBV19,13,TRBD2,TGTGCCAGTAGTAACAACCCGGGGGGGGAGCAGTTCTTC,CASSNNPGGEQFF
NA,TRBJ1-2,TRBV5-6,15,TRBD1,TGTGCCAGCAGCTTGGGGTCTACAGGGGGCTATGGCTACACCTTC,CASSLGSTGGYGYTF
few,TRBJ2-2,TRBV4-1,16,TRBD1,TGCGCCAGCAGCCAACTTCGAGGGGGCGGCACCGGGGAGCTGTTTTTT,CASSQLRGGGTGELFF
NA,TRBJ1-3,TRBV5-6,16,NA,TGTGCCAGCAGCTTGGAGGGGTGGTACTCTGGAAACACCATATATTTT,CASSLEGWYSGNTIYF
few,TRBJ1-6,TRBV28,16,TRBD1,TGTGCCAGCAGTTTGAAGACAGGGGCGTATAATTCACCCCTCCACTTT,CASSLKTGAYNSPLHF
NA,TRBJ2-7,TRBV2,19,TRBD2,TGTGCCAGCAGCCCACCCCCCGGACTAGCGGGAGTGGTCTCCTACGAGCAGTACTTC,CASSPPPGLAGVVSYEQYF
NA,TRBJ2-1,TRBV6-5,15,TRBD1,TGTGCCAGCAGTCGGACAGGCCACAGGGACAATGAGCAGTTCTTC,CASSRTGHRDNEQFF
NA,TRBJ2-1,TRBV5-1,16,NA,TGCGCCAGCAGCTTGGGCGGAGGGGGCTCCTACAATGAGCAGTTCTTC,CASSLGGGGSYNEQFF
NA,TRBJ2-2,TRBV6-1,18,NA,TGTGCCAGCAGTGTCACCCCCCTCGACACAGCGAACACCGGGGAGCTGTTTTTT,CASSVTPLDTANTGELFF
NA,TRBJ2-7,TRBV10-3,14,NA,TGTGCCATCAGTGAGCGTCAGGTGGGATACGAGCAGTACTTC,CAISERQVGYEQYF
NA,TRBJ2-3,TRBV6-5,13,NA,TGTGCCAGCAGTTACGGATCCACAGATACGCAGTATTTT,CASSYGSTDTQYF